The table lists the clone carrying this T cell receptor (beta chain) with a few counts. Assay: immunoSEQ multiplex PCR; the TCRdb copy retains only in-frame clones and omits some. This sample carries fewer than 50,000 clones, 94% of them seen once, and the ten largest clones take approximately 4.2%. The source of the sample is a study of T cell changes during pregnancy in multiple sclerosis. The origin of this receptor is a female donor with multiple sclerosis, enrolled in a pregnancy study. Sequenced here: CD8+ T cells from peripheral blood mononuclear cells, sampled in the first trimester of pregnancy.

The CDR3 DNA reads as TGTGCCACCTTTAGCGGCACCGGGGAGCTGTTTTTT. It translates to CATFSGTGELFF. The chain links TRBV6-5 to TRBJ2-2; perhaps TRBD2 as D (6 bases). V lost 10 bases and J 4 bases, leaving 10 bases between the germline ends. The germline V gene has CDR1 MNHEY and CDR2 SVGAGI. The CDR3 runs to 12 residues.